Listed here are 18 T cell receptor beta chains from one sample, sequenced in a study of T cells after yellow fever vaccination. TCRdb processed the 5' RACE reads anew with MiXCR; each CDR3 protein has one entry. The sample lists nearly 550,000 distinct CDR3 sequences; 15% to 20% were seen once. Specimen: PBMCs, collected 15 days after the yellow fever booster vaccination. These TCRs come from a man between 25 and 39 years old who received the YFV17D yellow fever vaccine.

This clonotype has just a few counts. The CDR3, as DNA: TGTGCCAGCAGCAAGGGGAAACTAGCGGCCAGGAGCCAAGAGACCCAGTACTTC. Translating gives CASSKGKLAARSQETQYF. The genes are TRBV6-1 and TRBJ2-5, with TRBD2 matching over 8 bases. Germline CDR1 is MNHNS and CDR2 is SASEGT. Losses at the gene ends were 6 bases for V and 1 base for J; bases not matched to a gene: 16. This CDR3 has 18 residues.

This clonotype was found a few times. The chain employs TRBV27 and TRBJ2-4; D is unresolved. CDR3 size: 14 residues. Germline CDR1 reads MNHEY; CDR2 reads SMNVEV (reference sequence). Trimming left V 4 bases short and J 1 base short, with 8 bases between. The CDR3: CASSSGDAKNIQYF. The CDR3, as DNA: TGTGCCAGCAGTTCTGGGGATGCCAAAAACATTCAGTACTTC.

This chain uses TRBV6-2 or TRBV6-3 with TRBJ2-1, with D tentatively TRBD1 (5 bases). V was cut by 5 bases and J by 1 base, with 21 bases left in between. Germline-derived CDR1 and CDR2 are MNHEY and SVGEGT. This CDR3 comprises 18 residues. In nucleotides, the CDR3 is TGTGCCAGCAGTGTCCTTAGTTCCTCCAGGGTATCCTACAATGAGCAGTTCTTC. Translation gives CASSVLSSSRVSYNEQFF.

This clonotype appeared a few times. The chain links TRBV7-2 to TRBJ2-5, with D uncertain. Germline-derived CDR1 and CDR2 are SGHTA and FQGNSA. Trimming removed 4 bases from V and 2 bases from J, with 11 bases in between. The CDR3 has 14 residues. CDR3 nucleotides: TGTGCCAGCAGCTACGGACGCCAACAAGAGACCCAGTACTTC. Its protein is CASSYGRQQETQYF.

CDR3 DNA: TGCAGTGCCCCGTGGGCTAAAGCCTACGAGCAGTACTTC. It translates to CSAPWAKAYEQYF. This chain links TRBV20-1 with TRBJ2-7, with D unresolved. Germline assignment: CDR1 DFQATT and CDR2 SNEGSKA (reference sequence). CDR3 size: 13 residues. V was clipped by 6 bases and J by 2 bases, with 14 bases between them.

This clonotype was seen once. The rearrangement links TRBV6-1 to TRBJ2-1; 13 nucleotides agree with TRBD2. Germline V CDR1 and CDR2: MNHNS, SASEGT. The CDR3 contains 15 residues. V dropped 5 bases and J dropped 6; count of bases not matched to a gene: 4. CDR3 nucleotide sequence: TGTGCCAGCAGTACAACTAGCGGGAGGGGCAATGAGCAGTTCTTC. Its protein product is CASSTTSGRGNEQFF.

This clonotype was counted between two and nine times. The V call is TRBV6-2 or TRBV6-3, the J call TRBJ2-1; D is unclear. There are 12 residues in the CDR3. Germline CDR1 and CDR2: MNHEY and SVGEGT. The V gene lost 5 bases and the J gene lost 5 bases, with 7 bases spanning the gap. CDR3 protein: CASSPADNEQFF. For the CDR3, the DNA is TGTGCCAGCAGTCCCGCTGACAATGAGCAGTTCTTC.

Only a few counts were recorded for this clonotype. The chain joins TRBV4-2 to TRBJ1-1; D remains unclear. The CDR3 covers 12 residues. The V and J ends lost 4 bases and 7 bases respectively, with 10 bases between them. Per germline, CDR1 LGHNA and CDR2 YNFKEQ. CDR3 protein: CASSPGRIEAFF. The CDR3, as DNA: TGTGCCAGCAGCCCAGGCCGCATTGAAGCTTTCTTT.

This clonotype was recorded once. This chain connects TRBV7-9 to TRBJ2-1; 8 positions match TRBD2. V gave up 4 bases and J gave up 8 bases; unmatched junction bases: 7. CDR1 and CDR2 (germline): SEHNR, FQNEAQ (reference sequence). This CDR3 is built from 14 residues. The CDR3 reads CASSSGSGIYEQFF. CDR3 bases: TGTGCCAGCAGCTCAGGTAGCGGGATATATGAGCAGTTCTTC. Together with reference TRBV7-9 and TRBJ2-1, the CDR3 gives the full variable domain: DTGVSQNPRHKITKRGQNVTFRCDPISEHNRLYWYRQTLGQGPEFLTYFQNEAQLEKSRLLSDRFSAERPKGSFSTLEIQRTEQGDSAMYLCASSSGSGIYEQFFGPGTRLTVL.

The chain uses TRBV27 and TRBJ2-3; 14 nucleotides agree with TRBD2. The CDR3 sequence is 16 residues long. Germline trimming cut 4 bases from V and 9 bases from J; bases unmatched to any gene: 9. The germline V gene encodes CDR1 MNHEY and CDR2 SMNVEV (reference sequence). The CDR3 DNA sequence: TGTGCCAGCAGTTCGACTAGCGGGAGGGGGGGTCAGACGCAGTATTTT. This codes for CASSSTSGRGGQTQYF.

The chain couples TRBV14 to TRBJ2-1; TRBD2 aligns across 8 bases. This CDR3 has 15 amino acids. The trim removed 3 bases at V and 3 bases at J, leaving 4 bases unmatched. The germline V gene encodes CDR1 SGHDN and CDR2 FVKESK. The CDR3, as DNA: TGTGCCAGCAGCCACACTAGCGGACTCTACAATGAGCAGTTCTTC. This gives the protein CASSHTSGLYNEQFF. Combining the CDR3 with reference TRBV14 and TRBJ2-1 gives the whole variable domain EAGVTQFPSHSVIEKGQTVTLRCDPISGHDNLYWYRRVMGKEIKFLLHFVKESKQDESGMPNNRFLAERTGGTYSTLKVQPAELEDSGVYFCASSHTSGLYNEQFFGPGTRLTVL.

This clonotype turned up a few times. The chain couples TRBV3-1 to TRBJ2-7; 7 bases agree with TRBD2. The CDR3 consists of 15 residues. After removal of 1 base from V and 4 bases from J, the junction contained 7 bases not matched to a gene. Germline CDR1 reads LGHDT; CDR2 reads YNNKEL (reference sequence). CDR3 coding DNA: TGTGCCAGCAGCCAAGTGGGCGGGAGCGGGTACGAGCAGTACTTC. It is translated as CASSQVGGSGYEQYF.

This sequence joins TRBV12-3 or TRBV12-4 and TRBJ2-7; 8 nucleotides agree with TRBD2. The CDR3 runs 14 residues. V lost 0 bases, J lost 4 bases, and 2 bases stayed unmatched. CDR3 in amino acids: CASSLASGIYEQYF. The CDR3 coding sequence is TGTGCCAGCAGTTTAGCTAGCGGGATATACGAGCAGTACTTC.

The chain recombines TRBV5-1 with TRBJ2-7; D is possibly TRBD1 or TRBD2 (6 bases each). Looked up from germline, CDR1 is SGHRS and CDR2 is YFSETQ. The V end lost 4 bases, the J end lost 5 bases, and 19 bases lay between the germline ends. The CDR3 covers 15 residues. Written as DNA, the CDR3 is TGCGCCAGCAGCCCCGAGGGGGGAGCCGAGAACGAGCAGTACTTC. Translated: CASSPEGGAENEQYF.

This clonotype appeared a few times. The rearrangement joins TRBV7-2 to TRBJ1-1, with 9 nucleotides matching TRBD1. This CDR3 spans 13 amino acids. V lost 5 bases, J lost 6 bases, and 4 bases stayed unmatched. Germline CDR1 and CDR2: SGHTA and FQGNSA. In DNA form, the CDR3 reads TGTGCCAGCAGCCTACAGGGGGCGGCTGAAGCTTTCTTT. Protein sequence: CASSLQGAAEAFF.

CDR3: CASSPTTPASGRYPTDTQYF. CDR3 DNA: TGTGCCAGCAGCCCCACTACGCCGGCTAGCGGGAGGTACCCCACAGATACGCAGTATTTT. The chain recombines TRBV11-2 with TRBJ2-3, with TRBD2 matching 11 bases. V gave up 5 bases and J gave up 2 bases; unmatched junction bases: 18. There are 20 residues in the CDR3. Germline V gives CDR1 SGHAT, CDR2 FQNNGV.

There are a few counts of this clonotype. This chain connects TRBV2 to TRBJ2-7, with D possibly being TRBD2 (5 bases). V was clipped by 3 bases and J by 2 bases, with 11 bases between them. The CDR3 runs 14 residues. Germline values: CDR1 SNHLY, CDR2 FYNNEI. The CDR3 DNA is TGTGCCAGCAGTGAGAAGGACTTTCCCTACGAGCAGTACTTC. This sequence encodes CASSEKDFPYEQYF.

The V gene is TRBV6-4, the J gene TRBJ2-1; D gene unclear. Germline CDR1 MRHNA, CDR2 SNTAGT. The CDR3 is made up of 15 amino acids. Trimming shortened V by 5 bases and J by 7 bases, and 18 bases separated the two germline ends. CDR3 loop: CASSKTPDDGNEQFF. CDR3 bases: TGTGCCAGCAGTAAGACACCCGACGACGGGAATGAGCAGTTCTTC.